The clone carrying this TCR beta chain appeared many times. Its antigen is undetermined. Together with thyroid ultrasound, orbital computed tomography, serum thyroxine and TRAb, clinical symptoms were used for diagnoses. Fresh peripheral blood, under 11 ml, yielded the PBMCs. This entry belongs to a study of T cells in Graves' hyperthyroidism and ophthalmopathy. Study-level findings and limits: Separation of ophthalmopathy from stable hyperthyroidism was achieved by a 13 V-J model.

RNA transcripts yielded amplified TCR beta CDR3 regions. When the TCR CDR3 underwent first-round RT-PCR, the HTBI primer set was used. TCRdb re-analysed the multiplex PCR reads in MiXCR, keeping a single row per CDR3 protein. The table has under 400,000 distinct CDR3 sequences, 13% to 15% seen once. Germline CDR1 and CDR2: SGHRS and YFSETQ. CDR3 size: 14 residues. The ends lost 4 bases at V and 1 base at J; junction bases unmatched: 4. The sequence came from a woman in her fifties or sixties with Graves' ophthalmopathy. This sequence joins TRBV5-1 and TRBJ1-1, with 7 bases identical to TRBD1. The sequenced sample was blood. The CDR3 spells CASSGGQANTEAFF. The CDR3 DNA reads TGCGCCAGCAGCGGCGGACAGGCGAACACTGAAGCTTTCTTT.